This T cell receptor (beta chain) stems from a study of shared clonotypes between healthy human individuals. V was shortened by 0 bases and J by 8 bases, with 14 bases between the two germline ends. Germline V gene lookup returns CDR1 SGHRS and CDR2 YFSETQ. The CDR3 has 14 residues. Running of the assay took place at deep level. The protocol was immunoSEQ multiplex PCR, while the TCRdb copy is restricted to in-frame clones and leaves out a portion. The repertoire holds approximately 1.1 million clones, with 78% as singletons. In this sample, this clone turned up once. In the CD4+ fraction, cells were divided into CD45RA+ naive and CD45RA-negative memory subsets.

The chain has TRBV5-1 and TRBJ1-1; D call uncertain. Source material: memory CD4+ T cells from PBMCs. Subset indicated: CD45RA-negative fraction. The TCR originated in a man aged 18-30 years in good health. Some clones in this sample may be carry-over from other donors' samples. For the CDR3, the DNA is TGCGCCAGCAGCTTGGACGTCGGGTCCAGGGAAGCTTTCTTT. Protein product: CASSLDVGSREAFF.